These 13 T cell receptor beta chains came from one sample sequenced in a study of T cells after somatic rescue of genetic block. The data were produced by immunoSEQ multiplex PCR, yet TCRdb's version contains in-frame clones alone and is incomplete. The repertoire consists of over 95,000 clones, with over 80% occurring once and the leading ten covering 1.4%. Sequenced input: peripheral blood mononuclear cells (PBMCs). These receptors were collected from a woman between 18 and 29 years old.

CDR3 residues: CASSVLAGGQDTQYF. CDR3 coding DNA: TGTGCCAGCAGCGTTCTAGCGGGGGGGCAAGATACGCAGTATTTT. The chain is built from TRBV9 and TRBJ2-3, with TRBD2 identical over 12 bases. Trimming took 2 bases from V and 5 from J; bases not matched to a gene: 3. From germline, CDR1 is SGDLS and CDR2 YYNGEE. This CDR3 is 15 amino acids long.

This chain's CDR3 is CASSSQLDLPDGYTF. The DNA for the CDR3 is TGTGCCAGCAGCTCTCAACTTGACCTGCCCGATGGCTACACCTTC. J is TRBJ1-2 and V is TRBV9; D is ambiguous. V lost 4 bases to trimming and J lost 6 bases, with 19 bases between them. The CDR3 has 15 amino acids. Germline CDR1 reads SGDLS; CDR2 reads YYNGEE.

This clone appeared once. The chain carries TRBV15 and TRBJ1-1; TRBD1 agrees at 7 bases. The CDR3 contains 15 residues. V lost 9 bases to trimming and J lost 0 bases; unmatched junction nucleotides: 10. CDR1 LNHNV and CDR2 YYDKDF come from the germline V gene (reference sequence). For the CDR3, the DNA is TGTGCCACTCGGAGGGACAGCATCATGAACACTGAAGCTTTCTTT. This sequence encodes CATRRDSIMNTEAFF.

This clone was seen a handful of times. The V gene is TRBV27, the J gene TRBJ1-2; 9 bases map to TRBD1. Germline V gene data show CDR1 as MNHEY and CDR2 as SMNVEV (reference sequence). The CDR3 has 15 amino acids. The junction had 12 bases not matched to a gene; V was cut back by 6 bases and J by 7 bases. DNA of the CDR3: TGTGCCAGCAGGGCGTCCCGGGACAGGGTGTTTGGCTACACCTTC. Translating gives CASRASRDRVFGYTF.

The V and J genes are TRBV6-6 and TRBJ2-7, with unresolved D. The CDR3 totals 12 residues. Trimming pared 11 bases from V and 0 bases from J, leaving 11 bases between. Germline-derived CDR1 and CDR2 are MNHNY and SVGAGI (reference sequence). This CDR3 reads CACLALSYEQYF. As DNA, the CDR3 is TGTGCCTGCTTGGCCCTCTCCTACGAGCAGTACTTC.

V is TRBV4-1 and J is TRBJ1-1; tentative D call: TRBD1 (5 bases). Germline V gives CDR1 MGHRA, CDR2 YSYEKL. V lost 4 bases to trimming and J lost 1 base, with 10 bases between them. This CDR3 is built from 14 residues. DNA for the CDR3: TGCGCCAGCAGCCGCTTGACAGAGAACACTGAAGCTTTCTTT. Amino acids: CASSRLTENTEAFF.

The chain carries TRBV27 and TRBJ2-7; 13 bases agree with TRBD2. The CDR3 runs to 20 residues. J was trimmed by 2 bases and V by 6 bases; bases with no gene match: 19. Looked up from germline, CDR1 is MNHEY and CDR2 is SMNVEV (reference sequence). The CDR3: CASSPQAVRLAGGGPYEQYF. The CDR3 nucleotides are TGTGCCAGCAGCCCCCAGGCTGTCCGACTAGCGGGGGGCGGGCCCTACGAGCAGTACTTC.

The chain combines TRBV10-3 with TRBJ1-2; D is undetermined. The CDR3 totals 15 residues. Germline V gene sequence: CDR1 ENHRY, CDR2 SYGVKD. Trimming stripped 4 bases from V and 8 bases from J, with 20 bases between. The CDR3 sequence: CAISGVEGALSGYTF. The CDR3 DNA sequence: TGTGCCATCAGTGGGGTTGAGGGTGCCCTAAGCGGCTACACCTTC.

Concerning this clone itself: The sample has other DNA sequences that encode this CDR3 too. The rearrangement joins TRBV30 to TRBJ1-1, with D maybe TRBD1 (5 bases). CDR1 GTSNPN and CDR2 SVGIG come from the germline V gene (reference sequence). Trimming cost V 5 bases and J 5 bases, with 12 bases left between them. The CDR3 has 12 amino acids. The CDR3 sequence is CAWGQGGTEAFF. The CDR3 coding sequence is TGTGCCTGGGGGCAGGGAGGGACTGAAGCTTTCTTT.

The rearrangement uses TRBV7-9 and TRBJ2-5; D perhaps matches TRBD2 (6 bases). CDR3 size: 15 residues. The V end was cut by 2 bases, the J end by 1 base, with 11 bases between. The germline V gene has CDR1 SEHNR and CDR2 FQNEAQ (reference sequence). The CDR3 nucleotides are TGTGCCAGCAGCTTACCCAGGACTATCCAAGAGACCCAGTACTTC. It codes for CASSLPRTIQETQYF.

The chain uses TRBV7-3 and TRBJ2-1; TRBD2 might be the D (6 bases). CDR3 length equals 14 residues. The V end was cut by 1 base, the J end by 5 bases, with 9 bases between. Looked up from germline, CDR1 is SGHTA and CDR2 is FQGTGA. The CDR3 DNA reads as TGTGCCAGCAGCTTAAATGGGGGGAACAATGAGCAGTTCTTC. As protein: CASSLNGGNNEQFF.

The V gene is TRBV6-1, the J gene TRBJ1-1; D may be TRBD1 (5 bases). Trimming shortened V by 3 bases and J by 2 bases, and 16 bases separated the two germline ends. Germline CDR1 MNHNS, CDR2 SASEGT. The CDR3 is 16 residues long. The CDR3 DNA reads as TGTGCCAGCAGTGAGCCCCTTATCGGGGGTAACACTGAAGCTTTCTTT. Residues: CASSEPLIGGNTEAFF.

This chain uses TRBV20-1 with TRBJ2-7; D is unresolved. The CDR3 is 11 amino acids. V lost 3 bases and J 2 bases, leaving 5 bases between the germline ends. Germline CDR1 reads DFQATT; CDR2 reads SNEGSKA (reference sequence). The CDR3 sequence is CSASTAYEQYF. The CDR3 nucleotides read TGCAGTGCTAGTACCGCCTACGAGCAGTACTTC.